One and the same sample provided the 17 T cell receptor beta chains below, sequenced in a study of vaccination and CD4 T cells after COVID-19 (dated by TCRdb to the early 2020s). These receptors lack a known antigen. The sample's treatment or condition label is to be understood as: 10-day PBMC culture with coronavirus spike peptide pools or control peptides (ViraFEST assay). CD4+ T cells from unexposed donors were collected before the COVID-19 pandemic (2011-2018). The library was prepared using PCR. TCRdb names Illumina iSeq 100 as the instrument used. At the Johns Hopkins FTIC core, DNA from the cultured CD4+ T cells underwent TCR sequencing with the Oncomine TCR Beta short-read assay. TCRdb ran its own pipeline on the public reads, namely fastp trimming at Q25 and MiXCR clone calling, and kept in-frame beta chains. Rows are combined by CDR3 protein, so each entry shows the most common genes and DNA. This sample gives just over 7,000 distinct CDR3 sequences in total; over 40% of them show up just once. The top ten clones comprise 25% of the sample.

The sequenced sample was CD4+ T cells from blood, cultured in vitro. The origin of the receptors is a human donor in good health.

The chain carries TRBV30 and TRBJ1-6; D is possibly TRBD1 (5 bases). This CDR3 region has 15 residues. Between the trimmed V and J ends, which lost 0 bases and 13 bases, there was a span of 19 bases. The V gene's germline CDR1 is GTSNPN and CDR2 SVGIG (reference sequence). CDR3 sequence reads: CAWSVGPGPLFPLHF. CDR3 nucleotides: TGTGCCTGGAGTGTGGGACCCGGGCCCCTCTTTCCCCTCCACTTT. Based on the CDR3 plus reference TRBV30 and TRBJ1-6, the full variable domain is SQTIHQWPATLVQPVGSPLSLECTVEGTSNPNLYWYRQAAGRGLQLLFYSVGIGQISSEVPQNLSASRPQDRQFILSSKKLLLSDSGFYLCAWSVGPGPLFPLHFGNGTRLTVT.

This sequence joins TRBV11-2 and TRBJ1-2; 9 nucleotides align to TRBD1. There are 16 residues in the CDR3. Germline V lookup: CDR1 SGHAT, CDR2 FQNNGV. The V gene end was trimmed by 5 bases and the J gene end by 6 bases; junction bases not matched to a gene: 13. CDR3 residues: CASSKIQGAVRHGYTF. In DNA form, the CDR3 reads TGTGCCAGCAGCAAAATACAGGGGGCAGTTAGGCATGGCTACACCTTC.

This rearrangement joins TRBV4-2 to TRBJ2-7, with D uncertain. The V end was cut by 6 bases, the J end by 3 bases, with 15 bases between. CDR3 length equals 14 residues. The germline CDR1 and CDR2 sequences are LGHNA and YNFKEQ. Here the CDR3 DNA reads TGTGCCAGCAGGCCAGCCCTCGACCTCTACGAGCAGTACTTC. This gives the protein CASRPALDLYEQYF.

The V and J genes are TRBV2 and TRBJ2-1; TRBD2 matches 10 bases. V was pared by 6 bases and J by 3 bases, with 8 bases of the junction left unmatched. Per the germline V gene, CDR1 is SNHLY and CDR2 is FYNNEI. The CDR3 has 16 amino acids. The CDR3 spells CASRRIGLADYNEQFF. As DNA, the CDR3 is TGTGCCAGCAGACGAATCGGACTAGCGGACTACAATGAGCAGTTCTTC.

Here the CDR3 DNA reads TGTGCCAGCAGCTCCCCCCGCTTTAGGTGGGACGGGGGGCCAAATACGCAGTATTTT. Residues: CASSSPRFRWDGGPNTQYF. The gene calls are TRBV6-2 or TRBV6-3 and TRBJ2-3, with D maybe TRBD2 (7 bases). Trimming pared 6 bases from V and 7 bases from J, leaving 32 bases between. Germline V gives CDR1 MNHEY, CDR2 SVGEGT. The CDR3 is 19 amino acids.

This clonotype came up a few times. This chain joins TRBV6-5 and TRBJ2-7; TRBD1 aligns across 9 bases. V lost 2 bases and J lost 2; bases outside the gene matches: 4. The CDR3 is made up of 15 amino acids. Germline-derived CDR1 and CDR2 are MNHEY and SVGAGI. The CDR3 is CASSYKQGAPYEQYF. CDR3 nucleotides: TGTGCCAGCAGTTACAAACAGGGGGCTCCCTACGAGCAGTACTTC.

The V and J genes are TRBV7-7 and TRBJ2-7; D is uncertain. The V end was cut by 0 bases, the J end by 4 bases, with 7 bases between. This CDR3 has 13 residues. Looked up from germline, CDR1 is SSHAT and CDR2 is FNYEAQ (reference sequence). The CDR3 spells CASSLATAYEQYF. The CDR3 nucleotides read TGTGCCAGCAGCTTAGCGACGGCGTACGAGCAGTACTTC.

The gene calls are TRBV6-1 and TRBJ1-5; D uncertain. V lost 6 bases, J lost 0 bases, and 12 bases lay in between. CDR1 MNHNS and CDR2 SASEGT come from the germline V gene. The CDR3 totals 15 residues. In DNA form, the CDR3 reads TGTGCCAGCAGCTTTGACGGTTATAGCAATCAGCCCCAGCATTTT. Protein: CASSFDGYSNQPQHF.

The chain carries TRBV6-2 or TRBV6-3 and TRBJ1-6, with 7 bases fitting TRBD1. Germline V lookup: CDR1 MNHEY, CDR2 SVGEGT. Trimming at V came to 0 bases and at J to 6 bases, leaving 8 bases not matched to a gene. This CDR3 is built from 17 residues. CDR3 protein: CASSYSRGGTANSPLHF. CDR3 nucleotide sequence: TGTGCCAGCAGTTACTCGAGGGGTGGGACAGCTAATTCACCCCTCCACTTT.

The V gene is TRBV5-1, the J gene TRBJ1-2; a possible D gene is TRBD1 (5 bases). The CDR3 runs 17 residues. The V gene's germline CDR1 is SGHRS and CDR2 YFSETQ. V gave up 5 bases and J gave up 2 bases, with 22 bases separating them. The CDR3 DNA is TGCGCCAGCAGGGCAATCCTGGACACCAAAGTAAACTATGGCTACACCTTC. Protein product: CASRAILDTKVNYGYTF.

The chain carries TRBV7-2 and TRBJ2-5; 13 bases are a match to TRBD2. Germline V CDR1 and CDR2: SGHTA, FQGNSA. This CDR3 has 19 amino acids. Losses at the gene ends were 5 bases for V and 4 bases for J; bases not matched to a gene: 16. CDR3 bases: TGTGCCAGCAGCCAATATGGATGGGGGACTAGCGGGGTCTCAGAGACCCAGTACTTC. The encoded protein is CASSQYGWGTSGVSETQYF.

The CDR3 sequence: CASSAPSSGNTIYF. CDR3 sequence (DNA): TGTGCCAGCAGTGCACCAAGCTCTGGAAACACCATATATTTT. The V and J genes are TRBV28 and TRBJ1-3, with D unresolved. This CDR3 is 14 amino acids long. V shed 5 bases and J shed 0 bases, with 8 bases lying between them. CDR1 and CDR2 from the germline V gene are MDHEN and SYDVKM.

A few counts support this clonotype. The CDR3 DNA follows: TGTGCCAGCAGCCCCGTGGGGGGGACTAACTATGGCTACACCTTC. This encodes CASSPVGGTNYGYTF. This sequence joins TRBV7-2 and TRBJ1-2, with D perhaps matching TRBD1 (5 bases). The CDR3 spans 15 residues. Trimming removed 5 bases from V and 0 bases from J, with 13 bases in between. Germline CDR1 and CDR2: SGHTA and FQGNSA.

The chain couples TRBV19 to TRBJ2-1, with D perhaps matching TRBD1 (5 bases). The CDR3 runs 15 residues. V lost 3 bases and J lost 0, with 9 bases in between. The germline CDR1 and CDR2 sequences are LNHDA and SQIVND (reference sequence). CDR3 sequence (DNA): TGTGCCAGTAGTATTGACAGAAGCTCCTACAATGAGCAGTTCTTC. Its translation: CASSIDRSSYNEQFF.

CDR3 loop: CATSRRLGTGSGNTIYF. The CDR3 DNA reads as TGTGCCACCAGCAGGAGACTCGGGACAGGGTCTGGAAACACCATATATTTT. V and J are TRBV15 and TRBJ1-3; 9 bases are shared with TRBD1. V shed 3 bases, J shed 1 base, and the junction held 7 bases outside the gene matches. This CDR3 has 17 residues. CDR1 is LNHNV, CDR2 YYDKDF, per germline (reference sequence). Together with reference TRBV15 and TRBJ1-3, the CDR3 gives the full variable domain: DAMVIQNPRYQVTQFGKPVTLSCSQTLNHNVMYWYQQKSSQAPKLLFHYYDKDFNNEADTPDNFQSRRPNTSFCFLDIRSPGLGDTAMYLCATSRRLGTGSGNTIYFGEGSWLTVV.

This clonotype was detected only a few times. The genes are TRBV6-1 and TRBJ2-5; D is possibly TRBD1 or TRBD2 (6 bases each). CDR3 length: 13 amino acids. Germline CDR1 reads MNHNS; CDR2 reads SASEGT. Between the trimmed V and J ends, which lost 6 bases and 4 bases, there was a span of 12 bases. The CDR3 DNA is TGTGCCAGCAGAAACGGAGGGGGAGAGACCCAGTACTTC. Encoded protein: CASRNGGGETQYF.

The J gene is TRBJ1-5, the V gene TRBV27; possible D gene TRBD1, 5 bases. The CDR3 covers 14 residues. Deletions cut 6 bases from V and 9 bases from J, with 18 bases between. Germline V gene lookup returns CDR1 MNHEY and CDR2 SMNVEV (reference sequence). The CDR3 coding sequence is TGTGCCAGCAGCACCGGGACCACAAAACGGCCCCAGCATTTT. It encodes CASSTGTTKRPQHF.